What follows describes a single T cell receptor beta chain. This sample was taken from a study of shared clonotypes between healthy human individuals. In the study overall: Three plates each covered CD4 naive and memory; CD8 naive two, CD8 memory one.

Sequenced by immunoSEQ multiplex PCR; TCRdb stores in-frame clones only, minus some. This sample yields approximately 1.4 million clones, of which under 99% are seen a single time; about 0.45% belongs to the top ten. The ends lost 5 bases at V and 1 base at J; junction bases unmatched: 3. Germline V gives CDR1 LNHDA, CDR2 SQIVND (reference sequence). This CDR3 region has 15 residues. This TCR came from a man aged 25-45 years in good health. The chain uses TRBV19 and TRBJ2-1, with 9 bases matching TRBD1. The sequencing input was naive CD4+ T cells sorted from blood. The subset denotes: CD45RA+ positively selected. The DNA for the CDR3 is TGTGCCAGTAGTTCCGGGACAGGGTCCTACAATGAGCAGTTCTTC. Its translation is CASSSGTGSYNEQFF.